This T cell receptor beta chain stems from a study of cytomegalovirus exposure and HLA in healthy donors. Looking at the study overall: An analysis done earlier identified 120 million or so unique TCR beta sequences from 150 million to 200 million T cells.

60 Vbeta and 13 Jbeta primers were used in PCR. Profiled with immunoSEQ multiplex PCR; TCRdb holds only in-frame clones, not every one. Recorded for this sample: approximately 150,000 clones. The CDR3 is 12 amino acids. Unmatched junction bases numbered 9, after V lost 5 bases and J lost 13 bases. Looked up from germline, CDR1 is MNHEY and CDR2 is SVGAGI. The genes are TRBV6-5 and TRBJ2-7; 9 bases align to TRBD1. The sequence was obtained from a woman aged 45-60 years in good health and CMV-seronegative. The material sequenced was PBMCs. The CDR3 sequence is CASSGSGTGIYF. DNA of the CDR3: TGTGCCAGCAGTGGGTCGGGGACAGGGATCTACTTC.